This entry describes one T cell receptor (beta chain). Several immunoSEQ plates received, in even portions, the genomic DNA of each subset. Here immunoSEQ multiplex PCR was the method, and the copy in TCRdb shows in-frame clones only, minus some. The top ten hold about 0.37% of the sample, which has a few million clones, 85% to 95% seen once. The data belong to a study of shared clonotypes between healthy human individuals. Study summary: There were three CD4 naive, three CD4 memory, two CD8 naive and one CD8 memory plates per donor.

CD4+ cells were split into CD45RA+ naive and CD45RA-negative memory subsets. This clonotype was obtained from a man between 18 and 29 years old in good health. Some clones in this sample may be carry-over from other donors' samples. The sequenced material came from naive CD4+ T cells from PBMCs. Subset of the sample: CD45RA+ positively selected.

The chain's CDR3 is CAISESGQEGQPQHF. CDR3 sequence (DNA): TGTGCCATCAGTGAGTCGGGCCAGGAGGGTCAGCCCCAGCATTTT. This sequence joins TRBV10-3 and TRBJ1-5, with no clear D. The CDR3 consists of 15 residues. Germline CDR1 reads ENHRY; CDR2 reads SYGVKD. The V and J ends lost 0 bases and 6 bases respectively, with 12 bases between them.